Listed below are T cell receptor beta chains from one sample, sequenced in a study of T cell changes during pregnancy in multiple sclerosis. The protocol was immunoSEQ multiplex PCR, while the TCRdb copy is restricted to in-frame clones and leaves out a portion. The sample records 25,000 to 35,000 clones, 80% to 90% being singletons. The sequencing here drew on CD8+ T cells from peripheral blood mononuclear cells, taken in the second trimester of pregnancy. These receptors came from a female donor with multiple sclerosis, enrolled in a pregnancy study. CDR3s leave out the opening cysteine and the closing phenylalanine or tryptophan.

CDR3 protein: ATSRDSALEGYT; J gene: TRBJ1-2; V gene: TRBV15
CDR3 protein: ASSGMTGGSSPLH; J gene: TRBJ1-6; V gene: TRBV5-6
CDR3 protein: ASSLSGTEAF; J gene: TRBJ1-1; V gene: TRBV7-9
CDR3 protein: ASGSPGLEGIETQY; J gene: TRBJ2-5; V gene: TRBV12-5
CDR3 protein: ASSLMGPDTGELF; J gene: TRBJ2-2; V gene: TRBV7-3
CDR3 protein: ASSQRQGVVYGYT; J gene: TRBJ1-2; V gene: TRBV4-1
CDR3 protein: ASSLALVDGELF; J gene: TRBJ2-2; V gene: TRBV5-1
CDR3 protein: ASIGTGGSDTQY; J gene: TRBJ2-3; V gene: TRBV2
CDR3 protein: ASSSRQGSYEQY; J gene: TRBJ2-7; V gene: TRBV6-5
CDR3 protein: ASSQSGTPGYLNYGYT; J gene: TRBJ1-2; V gene: TRBV28
CDR3 protein: ASSWLAGAYNEQF; J gene: TRBJ2-1; V gene: TRBV27
CDR3 protein: ASSQLPPSEAF; J gene: TRBJ1-1; V gene: TRBV5-4
CDR3 protein: ASSPSNSGNTEAF; J gene: TRBJ1-1; V gene: TRBV28